Below, 16 T cell receptor beta chains from the same sample are listed, as sequenced in a study of regulatory T cells in long-lasting Graves disease. Stated time point: newly diagnosed GD, antithyroid drugs for less than 3 months. Scientists built the TCR library using RNA that was extracted from PBMCs. Construction of TCR beta libraries relied on iRepertoire HTBI primers and on Arm-PCR targeting CDR3 regions. Using its own MiXCR run on the multiplex PCR reads, TCRdb lists one record per CDR3 protein. The sample holds hundreds of thousands of distinct CDR3 sequences; approximately 13% are singletons and the top ten take roughly a tenth. The same sample was also used in a study of T cells in Graves' hyperthyroidism and ophthalmopathy.

The specimen comprised peripheral blood mononuclear cells (PBMCs), sampled at new diagnosis, from a patient treated with antithyroid drugs. Every receptor here comes from a man aged 25 to 45 with Graves disease.

This clonotype has just one count. The CDR3 is CSAPSGLAAGELFF. In nucleotides, the CDR3 is TGCAGCGCCCCTTCTGGACTAGCCGCCGGGGAGCTGTTTTTT. The chain combines TRBV29-1 with TRBJ2-2; 8 bases agree with TRBD2. V was pared by 7 bases and J by 6 bases, with 10 bases of the junction left unmatched. The CDR3 extends over 14 amino acids. From germline, CDR1 is SQVTM and CDR2 ANQGSEA.

This clonotype was recorded at least ten times. CDR3 DNA: TGTGCCAGCAGTTTGAACGAACGGAGCCGTGGGCCCCAGCATTTT. This codes for CASSLNERSRGPQHF. This sequence joins TRBV27 and TRBJ1-5; D call uncertain. This CDR3 is 15 amino acids long. The V end lost 3 bases, the J end lost 9 bases, and 18 bases lay between the germline ends. Germline assignment: CDR1 MNHEY and CDR2 SMNVEV (reference sequence).

The table lists this clonotype with many counts. The chain has TRBV27 and TRBJ1-3; D uncertain. The CDR3 sequence is 16 residues long. V lost 0 bases to trimming and J lost 0 bases, with 9 bases between them. Germline V gene data show CDR1 as MNHEY and CDR2 as SMNVEV (reference sequence). The CDR3, as DNA: TGTGCCAGCAGTTTATCCCGGGTCTCCTCTGGAAACACCATATATTTT. Encoded protein: CASSLSRVSSGNTIYF.

Ten or more counts support this clonotype. The CDR3 DNA follows: TGTGCCAGCAGTTTATCCCCCTGGGCCCCCCAGGAGCAGTACTTC. It is translated as CASSLSPWAPQEQYF. The chain is built from TRBV27 and TRBJ2-7; no definite D call. Germline V lookup: CDR1 MNHEY, CDR2 SMNVEV (reference sequence). Trimming cost V 0 bases and J 7 bases, with 16 bases left between them. This CDR3 is 15 amino acids long.

This clonotype was counted many times. The rearrangement joins TRBV20-1 to TRBJ1-1, with D tentatively TRBD1 (5 bases). Trimming stripped 1 base from V and 3 bases from J, with 18 bases between. Germline V gene sequence: CDR1 DFQATT, CDR2 SNEGSKA (reference sequence). This CDR3 contains 16 residues. The CDR3 loop reads CSARVGRVTWDTEAFF. CDR3 coding DNA: TGCAGTGCTAGAGTTGGCAGGGTCACATGGGACACTGAAGCTTTCTTT.

This clonotype turned up a few times. The V call is TRBV5-1, the J call TRBJ2-1, with a weak D call TRBD2 (5 bases). The CDR3 loop spans 15 amino acids. V lost 7 bases and J 0 bases, leaving 14 bases between the germline ends. Germline V CDR1 and CDR2: SGHRS, YFSETQ. Here the CDR3 reads CASASLGSSYNEQFF. The DNA of the CDR3 is TGCGCCAGCGCCTCACTTGGGAGCTCCTACAATGAGCAGTTCTTC.

The table lists this clonotype with many counts. This sequence joins TRBV2 and TRBJ1-2; D is uncertain. Germline values: CDR1 SNHLY, CDR2 FYNNEI. V was shortened by 1 base and J by 4 bases, with 7 bases between the two germline ends. The CDR3 is 13 residues long. The CDR3 DNA is TGTGCCAGCAGTGAAGGCTCGGTCTATGGCTACACCTTC. It translates to CASSEGSVYGYTF.

This clonotype came up many times. The rearrangement uses TRBV20-1 and TRBJ2-1; D could derive from TRBD1 or TRBD2 (6 bases each). The CDR3 totals 17 residues. V lost 1 base and J 0 bases, leaving 16 bases between the germline ends. Germline-derived CDR1 and CDR2 are DFQATT and SNEGSKA (reference sequence). The CDR3 DNA reads TGCAGTGCTAGAGTCCTCATGCGGGACAACTCCTACAATGAGCAGTTCTTC. Translation: CSARVLMRDNSYNEQFF.

The sample holds many counts of this clonotype. This rearrangement joins TRBV29-1 to TRBJ1-2; D is unresolved. Germline loops: CDR1 SQVTM, CDR2 ANQGSEA. Trimming took off 7 bases at V and 2 bases at J, with 8 bases between the two ends. The CDR3 consists of 11 residues. The CDR3 nucleotides read TGCAGCGGTGACGGGAACTATGGCTACACCTTC. This encodes CSGDGNYGYTF.

This chain joins TRBV7-9 and TRBJ1-1; no definite D call. This CDR3 is 13 amino acids long. Germline V gene lookup returns CDR1 SEHNR and CDR2 FQNEAQ (reference sequence). V was pared by 3 bases and J by 5 bases, with 10 bases between. CDR3 in DNA: TGTGCCAGCAGCTTTCCGGAGGGTACTGAAGCTTTCTTT. Encoded protein: CASSFPEGTEAFF. Based on the CDR3 plus reference TRBV7-9 and TRBJ1-1, the full variable domain is DTGVSQNPRHKITKRGQNVTFRCDPISEHNRLYWYRQTLGQGPEFLTYFQNEAQLEKSRLLSDRFSAERPKGSFSTLEIQRTEQGDSAMYLCASSFPEGTEAFFGQGTRLTVV.

This clonotype occurred many times. CDR3 sequence (DNA): TGTGCCAGCAGGTCCGCGGGGTCTGACTCCTACGAGCAGTACTTC. Translation gives CASRSAGSDSYEQYF. This chain connects TRBV6-1 to TRBJ2-7, with a tentative D call TRBD2 (6 bases). Per the germline V gene, CDR1 is MNHNS and CDR2 is SASEGT. CDR3 length: 15 amino acids. Trimming stripped 6 bases from V and 0 bases from J, with 15 bases between.

This clonotype has a count of ten or more. The junction and the germline gene differ at one end; a read error may be behind it. This sequence joins TRBV27 and TRBJ1-2; maybe TRBD1 (6 bases). The CDR3 is 13 residues long. Per the germline V gene, CDR1 is MNHEY and CDR2 is SMNVEV (reference sequence). CDR3 region: CASSGGTSLPPCF. The CDR3 nucleotides are TGTGCCAGCAGCGGTGGGACATCGCTGCCCCCTTGCTTC.

In this sample, this clonotype turned up many times. This chain joins TRBV7-2 and TRBJ2-7; no firm D call. The V gene lost 5 bases and the J gene lost 1 base, with 12 bases spanning the gap. Germline CDR1 and CDR2: SGHTA and FQGNSA. This CDR3 spans 14 amino acids. CDR3 residues: CASSVMGFSYEQYF. CDR3 DNA: TGTGCCAGCAGCGTAATGGGATTTTCCTACGAGCAGTACTTC.

This clonotype has a handful of counts. This may arise from a read error, as a much more abundant clone is one base away. V usage is TRBV2 and J usage is TRBJ2-1; no reliable D call. The CDR3 has 12 amino acids. Germline V gene lookup returns CDR1 SNHLY and CDR2 FYNNEI. CDR3 DNA: TGTGCCAGCTTAGAAGAATACAATGAGCAGTCCTTC. This codes for CASLEEYNEQSF.

V usage is TRBV29-1 and J usage is TRBJ2-2; D is undetermined. This CDR3 is 14 amino acids long. V dropped 6 bases and J dropped 0 bases, with 11 bases sitting between them. CDR1 is SQVTM and CDR2 is ANQGSEA in the germline V gene. CDR3 region: CSVLSRSNTGELFF. The CDR3 DNA sequence: TGCAGCGTCCTCTCTCGGTCGAACACCGGGGAGCTGTTTTTT.

The chain combines TRBV5-4 with TRBJ1-1, with D possibly matching TRBD1 (5 bases). Germline loops: CDR1 SGHNT, CDR2 YYREEE (reference sequence). With 1 base removed from V and 5 bases from J, the gap between germline ends came to 12 bases. The CDR3 has 14 amino acids. The CDR3 loop is CASSLWQGFTEAFF. CDR3 sequence (DNA): TGTGCCAGCAGCTTGTGGCAGGGATTTACTGAAGCTTTCTTT.